A selection of T cell receptor beta chains follows, all from one sample in a study of CD8 T cells in ankylosing spondylitis. TCRdb recomputed calls from the 5' RACE reads with MiXCR, one row per CDR3 protein. The sample comprises around 120,000 distinct CDR3 sequences, around 24% of which are singletons, and 9% to 15% rests with the top ten. Sample: synovial fluid, either unsorted or a sorted T cell fraction (not recorded which). The receptors were sampled from a male donor with ankylosing spondylitis. The CDR3 runs from the conserved cysteine through the conserved F or W. The D gene is left open where the match is weak. Expanded clones get a size class; other rows say once, few or many, or leave the size out.

TRBV11-2	16	many	TRBD1	TRBJ1-2	TGTGCCAGCAGCTTAGACGGGGGGACAGGGCTTTTCGGCTACACCTTC	CASSLDGGTGLFGYTF
TRBV19	14	NA	NA	TRBJ1-5	TGTGCCAGTAGTTTACGGGTCGGCGATCAGCCCCAGCATTTT	CASSLRVGDQPQHF
TRBV20-1	15	few	TRBD2	TRBJ2-1	TGCAGTGCTAGAGGGGGAGCGGGAGTCGACAATGAGCAGTTCTTC	CSARGGAGVDNEQFF
TRBV5-1	14	NA	NA	TRBJ2-2	TGCGCCAGCAGAATCCTAGGCGACACCGGGGAGCTGTTTTTT	CASRILGDTGELFF
TRBV5-8	15	NA	NA	TRBJ2-1	TGTGCCAGCAGCTCGGGGGACAGTTATTACAATGAGCAGTTCTTC	CASSSGDSYYNEQFF
TRBV20-1	11	NA	TRBD2	TRBJ2-1	TGCAGTGCTACCCCAGGACTAGAGCGGTTCTTC	CSATPGLERFF
TRBV4-2	16	few	TRBD1	TRBJ2-7	TGTGCCAGCAGCCAAACCGGGACAGGGGGCTCCTACGAGCAGTACTTC	CASSQTGTGGSYEQYF
TRBV11-1	14	NA	TRBD1	TRBJ2-2	TGTGCCAGCAGCCCAGGGGGATGGACCGGGGAGCTGTTTTTT	CASSPGGWTGELFF
TRBV18	16	NA	TRBD1	TRBJ1-2	TGTGCCAGCTCACCACCGGGACAGGTGGCCGTCTATGGCTACACCTTC	CASSPPGQVAVYGYTF
TRBV12-3/TRBV12-4	17	many	NA	TRBJ2-1	TGTGCCAGCAGTTTATCCCGCCTCTCAAAAGGAACCAATGAGCAGTTCTTC	CASSLSRLSKGTNEQFF
TRBV19	14	NA	NA	TRBJ2-7	TGTGCCGCTGGGGGGTACCCCAGCTCCTACGAGCAGTACTTC	CAAGGYPSSYEQYF
TRBV7-8	15	NA	NA	TRBJ1-1	TGTGCCAGCAGCCTCGCGTTTGGCGGGGGAACTGAAGCTTTCTTT	CASSLAFGGGTEAFF
TRBV5-1	15	NA	NA	TRBJ1-5	TGCGCCAGCAGCTTGGAGAGCGGTGGCAATCAGCCCCAGCATTTT	CASSLESGGNQPQHF
TRBV7-6	14	few	NA	TRBJ2-2	TGTGCCAGCAGCCAGTCGTTGATAACCGGGGAGCTGTTTTTT	CASSQSLITGELFF
TRBV20-1	17	NA	NA	TRBJ2-7	TGCAGTGCTAGAGCCGTCGTAAGGGCGGCCCTTCCCTACGAGCAGTACTTC	CSARAVVRAALPYEQYF
TRBV5-1	16	few	TRBD2	TRBJ2-1	TGCGCCAGCAGCTTGGAGCCCGCGGGAGGGCCTCGGGAGCAGTTCTTC	CASSLEPAGGPREQFF
TRBV20-1	17	NA	TRBD2	TRBJ2-1	TGCAGTGCTTTAGTCAGGCTAGCGGGTACCTCCTACAATGAGCAGTTCTTC	CSALVRLAGTSYNEQFF
TRBV11-3	15	few	NA	TRBJ2-1	TGTGCCAGCAGCCCCCCGGCTAGCTTCCACAATGAGCAGTTCTTC	CASSPPASFHNEQFF
TRBV6-2/TRBV6-3	16	many	TRBD1	TRBJ1-1	TGTGCCAGCAGGATAGCGGCAGGGGGCGCGGTGGCTGAAGCTTTCTTT	CASRIAAGGAVAEAFF
TRBV7-6	16	NA	NA	TRBJ2-1	TGTGCCAGCAGCCCCCTCGTGAGCAGCTCCTACAATGAGCAGTTCTTC	CASSPLVSSSYNEQFF
TRBV5-1	13	NA	TRBD1	TRBJ1-1	TGCGCCAGCAGCCAATGGGGGACAGATGAAGCTTTCTTT	CASSQWGTDEAFF
TRBV5-1	16	few	NA	TRBJ2-2	TGCGCCAGCAGCGGGGGACTTAGTGCTTGGTCCGGGGAGCTGTTTTTT	CASSGGLSAWSGELFF
TRBV20-1	13	few	NA	TRBJ2-1	TGCAGTGCAGGGTCACCGCGGGGTAATGAGCAGTTCTTC	CSAGSPRGNEQFF
TRBV6-1	17	few	NA	TRBJ2-2	TGTGCCAGCAGTGAATCGAGCGGTCGGATGAACACCGGGGAGCTGTTTTTT	CASSESSGRMNTGELFF
TRBV5-6	11	NA	NA	TRBJ1-1	TGTGCCAGCAGCTTGGGGCTGCTAGCTTTCTTT	CASSLGLLAFF
TRBV12-3/TRBV12-4	15	many	TRBD2	TRBJ2-1	TGTGCCAGCAGTTTGCGGCTAGCGGAGTACAATGAGCAGTTCTTC	CASSLRLAEYNEQFF
TRBV7-9	16	NA	TRBD2	TRBJ2-3	TGTGCCAGCAGTAGGAATAGCGGGAGCCTAGCGGATACGCAGTATTTT	CASSRNSGSLADTQYF
TRBV29-1	13	NA	TRBD2	TRBJ2-2	TGCAGCGTTGATGCTAGCGGGACCGGGGAGCTGTTTTTT	CSVDASGTGELFF
TRBV27	16	many	TRBD1	TRBJ2-2	TGTGCCAGCAGAAGGGGGGACAGGGGGGATCTCGGGGAGCTGTTTTTT	CASRRGDRGDLGELFF
TRBV12-3/TRBV12-4	16	few	TRBD1	TRBJ2-1	TGTGCCAGCAGCCAAGACAGGGGTATTGGGTACAATGAGCAGTTCTTC	CASSQDRGIGYNEQFF
TRBV15	17	few	NA	TRBJ2-1	TGTGCCACCAGCAGAGATGGGGGACGGAGCTCCTACAATGAGCAGTTCTTC	CATSRDGGRSSYNEQFF
TRBV10-2	14	few	NA	TRBJ2-1	TGCGCCAGCAAACCGGGACGGGGGATCAATGAGCAGTTCTTC	CASKPGRGINEQFF
TRBV27	18	NA	TRBD2	TRBJ2-3	TGTGCCAGCAGTCCAAATCTTGGGGTAGCGGGAGGGTTAGATACGCAGTATTTT	CASSPNLGVAGGLDTQYF
TRBV10-3	16	few	TRBD1	TRBJ1-1	TGTGCCATCAGTGAGGGGCAGGGGGCAAGTAACACTGAAGCTTTCTTT	CAISEGQGASNTEAFF
TRBV20-1	16	once	TRBD2	TRBJ2-2	TGCAGTGCTAGAGAAACTAGCGGGAGAAATACCGGGGAGCTGTTTTTT	CSARETSGRNTGELFF
TRBV16	15	NA	TRBD1	TRBJ2-3	TGTGCCAGCAGCCCGGACAGGACCTTTGCAGATACGCAGTATTTT	CASSPDRTFADTQYF
TRBV7-9	13	few	NA	TRBJ2-4	TGTGCCAGCAGCAGGGCAGGGGAAAACATTCAGTACTTC	CASSRAGENIQYF
TRBV11-3	16	many	NA	TRBJ2-1	TGTGCCAGCAGCTTAGATACGAGTTTGCGGCCTTATGAGCAGTTCTTC	CASSLDTSLRPYEQFF
TRBV20-1	13	NA	NA	TRBJ1-5	TGCAGTGCTAGTGACAGCGGCAATCAGCCCCAGCATTTT	CSASDSGNQPQHF